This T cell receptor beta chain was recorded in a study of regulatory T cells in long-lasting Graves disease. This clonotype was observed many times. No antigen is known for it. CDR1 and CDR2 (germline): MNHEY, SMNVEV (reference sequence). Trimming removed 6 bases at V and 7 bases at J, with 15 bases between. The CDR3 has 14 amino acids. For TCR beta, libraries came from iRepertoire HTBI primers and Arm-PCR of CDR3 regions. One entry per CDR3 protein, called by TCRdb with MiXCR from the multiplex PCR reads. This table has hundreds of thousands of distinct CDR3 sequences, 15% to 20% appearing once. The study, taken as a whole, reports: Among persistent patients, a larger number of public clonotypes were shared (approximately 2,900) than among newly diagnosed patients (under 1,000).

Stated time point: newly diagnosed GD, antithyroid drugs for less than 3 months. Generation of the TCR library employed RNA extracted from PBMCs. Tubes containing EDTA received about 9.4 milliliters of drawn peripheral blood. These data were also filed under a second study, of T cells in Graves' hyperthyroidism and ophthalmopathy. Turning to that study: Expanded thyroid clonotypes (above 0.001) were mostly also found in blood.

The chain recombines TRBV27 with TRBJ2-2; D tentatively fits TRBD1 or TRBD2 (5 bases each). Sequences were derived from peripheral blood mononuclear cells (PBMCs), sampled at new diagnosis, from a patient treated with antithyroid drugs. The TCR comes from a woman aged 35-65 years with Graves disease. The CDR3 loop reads CASRRGRISGELFF. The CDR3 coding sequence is TGTGCCAGCAGGAGGGGCAGGATAAGCGGGGAGCTGTTTTTT.